Listed below are T cell receptor beta chains from one sample, sequenced in a study of T cell responses to AZD1222 COVID-19 vaccine. Assay: immunoSEQ multiplex PCR; the TCRdb copy retains only in-frame clones and omits some. Among roughly 150,000 clones, more than 80% were seen once, and the ten largest hold roughly 3.9%. The material was peripheral blood, obtained on day 0 of AZD1222 vaccination. Receptor source: an adult in good health. The CDR3 runs from the conserved cysteine through the conserved F or W. A D gene is named only where the DNA matches it firmly. Only some rows state a clone size, as once, few, many or a class for expanded clones.

j_call clone_size v_call d_call cdr3_nt cdr3_aa
TRBJ2-7 once TRBV11-2 - TGTGCCAGCAGCCTACTCGTCTGGAGCACCTACGAGCAGTACTTC CASSLLVWSTYEQYF
TRBJ1-5 - TRBV5-1 TRBD1 TGCGCCAGCAGCTTAACAGGGGGTAGCAATCAGCCCCAGCATTTT CASSLTGGSNQPQHF
TRBJ2-3 - TRBV5-8 - TGTGCCAGCAGCAGCGGGCAGGGCCCCACAGATACGCAGTATTTT CASSSGQGPTDTQYF
TRBJ1-6 - TRBV6-1 - TGTGCCAGCACCATGGGTTCACCCCTCCACTTT CASTMGSPLHF
TRBJ2-7 - TRBV24-1 - TGTGCCACCAGTGATCCAGGACCCGTAGGCGAGCAGTACTTC CATSDPGPVGEQYF
TRBJ2-7 - TRBV30 TRBD2 TGTGCCGGCCGGGACACTCTCTTCGAGCGGGGGTACGAGCAGTACTTC CAGRDTLFERGYEQYF
TRBJ1-1 once TRBV7-9 TRBD1 TGTGCCAGCAGCTTGGGACAGATGGAGAACACTGAAGCTTTCTTT CASSLGQMENTEAFF
TRBJ2-1 few TRBV5-1 TRBD1 TGCGCCAGCAGCTTGGTAGTCCCCAGGGGGCGCCGTTTCTCTGAGCAGTTCTTC CASSLVVPRGRRFSEQFF
TRBJ2-3 - TRBV11-2 - TGTGCCAGCAGCTTAGCGGACAAGCCAGATACGCAGTATTTT CASSLADKPDTQYF
TRBJ1-1 once TRBV27 - TGTGCCAGCAGTTCCCTTTTCGGGGCGGTCACTGAAGCTTTCTTT CASSSLFGAVTEAFF
TRBJ1-2 - TRBV12-3/TRBV12-4 - TGTGCCAGCAGTAGGGACACTAACTATGGCTACACCTTC CASSRDTNYGYTF
TRBJ2-7 - TRBV19 - TGTGCCAGTCGCCCGGGACAAGTTATTTACGAGCAGTACTTC CASRPGQVIYEQYF
TRBJ1-2 - TRBV5-1 - TGCGCCAGCAGCTTGGATGGGGGCTTGACAGACTCATTTAGTAACTATGGCTACACCTTC CASSLDGGLTDSFSNYGYTF
TRBJ2-1 - TRBV6-6 TRBD1 TGTGCCAGCAGTTACAGGGGCCGGGACAGTAACAATGAGCAGTTCTTC CASSYRGRDSNNEQFF
TRBJ1-4 - TRBV5-1 TRBD1 TGCGCCAGCAGCCTGGGGACAGGGGCAACTAATGAAAAACTGTTTTTT CASSLGTGATNEKLFF
TRBJ1-2 - TRBV28 - TGTGCCAGCAGTTTCGGCCAGGGAGGAGAGTACTATGGCTACACCTTC CASSFGQGGEYYGYTF
TRBJ1-1 - TRBV3-1/TRBV3-2 - TGTGCCAGCAGCCAAGTGTCCGCGTTAGAAGCTTTCTTT CASSQVSALEAFF
TRBJ1-5 - TRBV9 - TGTGCCAGCAGCGTCCGGACAGAGTCGGGGCCCCAGCATTTT CASSVRTESGPQHF
TRBJ1-3 - TRBV5-8 - TGTGCCAGCAGCTTGGGCAACAGGGTTTCTGGAAACACCATATATTTT CASSLGNRVSGNTIYF
TRBJ2-7 - TRBV27 - TGTGCCAGCAGTTTATCATGGGACGGTACCTACGAGCAGTACTTC CASSLSWDGTYEQYF
TRBJ1-1 - TRBV30 - TGTGCCGGAGGACTCTCGAACACTGAAGCTTTCTTT CAGGLSNTEAFF
TRBJ1-3 - TRBV19 - TGTGCCAGTAGTAAACTGGACCGTTACTCTGGAAACACCATATATTTT CASSKLDRYSGNTIYF
TRBJ1-5 - TRBV28 - TGTGCCAGCCAGGAAGGGGCAGTCAATCAGCCCCAGCATTTT CASQEGAVNQPQHF
TRBJ1-2 - TRBV28 - TGTGCCAGCAGTTCCCTCCAGGCCTCTAGGGGCTACACCTTC CASSSLQASRGYTF
TRBJ2-5 - TRBV18 - TGTGCCAGCTCAACCTCGAGGGTCTCCCAAGAGACCCAGTACTTC CASSTSRVSQETQYF
TRBJ2-6 - TRBV5-6 - TGTGCCAGCAGCACTCGAGGGGCGTCTGGGGCCAACGTCCTGACTTTC CASSTRGASGANVLTF
TRBJ1-1 - TRBV5-4 - TGTGCCAGCAGCTTAGGGCAGAACCTGAACACTGAAGCTTTCTTT CASSLGQNLNTEAFF
TRBJ2-1 - TRBV27 - TGTGCCAGCAGTTTTAAAGGACAAAACTCCTACAATGAGCAGTTCTTC CASSFKGQNSYNEQFF
TRBJ1-5 - TRBV25-1 - TGTGCCAGCAGTGACGGGTCCTCTTATTCCCAGCATTTT CASSDGSSYSQHF
TRBJ2-1 - TRBV2 TRBD2 TGTGCCAGCAGTGACTTCGGGGGGGCGCGAAATGAGCAGTTCTTC CASSDFGGARNEQFF
TRBJ1-2 - TRBV28 - TGTGCCAGCAGTTTGCAGTACTATGGCTACACCTTC CASSLQYYGYTF
TRBJ2-2 few TRBV5-1 TRBD1 TGCGCCAGCAGCTGGGGTCCCGGACAGGGGACCACCGGGGAGCTGTTTTTT CASSWGPGQGTTGELFF